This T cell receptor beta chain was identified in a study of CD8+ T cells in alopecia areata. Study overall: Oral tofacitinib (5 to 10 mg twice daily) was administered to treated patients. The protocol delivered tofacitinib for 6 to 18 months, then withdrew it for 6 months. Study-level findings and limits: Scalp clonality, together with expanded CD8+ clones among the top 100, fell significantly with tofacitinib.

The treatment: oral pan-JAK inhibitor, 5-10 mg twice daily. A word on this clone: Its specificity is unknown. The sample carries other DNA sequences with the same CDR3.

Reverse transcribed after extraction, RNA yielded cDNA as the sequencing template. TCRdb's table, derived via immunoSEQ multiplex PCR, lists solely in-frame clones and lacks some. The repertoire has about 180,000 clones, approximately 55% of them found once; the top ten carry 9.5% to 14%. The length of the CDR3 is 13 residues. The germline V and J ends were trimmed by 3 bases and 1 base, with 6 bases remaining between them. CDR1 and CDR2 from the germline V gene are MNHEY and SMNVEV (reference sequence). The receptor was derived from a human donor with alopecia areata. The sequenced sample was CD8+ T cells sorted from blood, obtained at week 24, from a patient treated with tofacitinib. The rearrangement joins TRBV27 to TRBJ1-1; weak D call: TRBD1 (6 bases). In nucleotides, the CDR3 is TGTGCCAGCAGTTTGGGACAGAACACTGAAGCTTTCTTT. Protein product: CASSLGQNTEAFF.